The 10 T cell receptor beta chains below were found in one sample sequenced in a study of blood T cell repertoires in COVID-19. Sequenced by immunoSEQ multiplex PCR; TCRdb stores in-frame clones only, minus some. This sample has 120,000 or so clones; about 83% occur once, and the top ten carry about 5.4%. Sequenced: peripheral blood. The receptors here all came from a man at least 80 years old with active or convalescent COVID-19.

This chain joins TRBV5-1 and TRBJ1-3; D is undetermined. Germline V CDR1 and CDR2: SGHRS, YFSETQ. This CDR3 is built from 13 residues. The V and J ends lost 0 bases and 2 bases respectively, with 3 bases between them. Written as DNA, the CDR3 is TGCGCCAGCAGCTTGGCAACTGGAAACACCATATATTTT. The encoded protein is CASSLATGNTIYF.

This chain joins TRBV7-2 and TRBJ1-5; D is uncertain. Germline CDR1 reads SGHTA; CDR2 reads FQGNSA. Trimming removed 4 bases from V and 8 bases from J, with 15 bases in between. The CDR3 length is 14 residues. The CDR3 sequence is CASSSRRFGEPQHF. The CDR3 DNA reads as TGTGCCAGCAGCTCCCGGCGGTTCGGGGAGCCCCAGCATTTT.

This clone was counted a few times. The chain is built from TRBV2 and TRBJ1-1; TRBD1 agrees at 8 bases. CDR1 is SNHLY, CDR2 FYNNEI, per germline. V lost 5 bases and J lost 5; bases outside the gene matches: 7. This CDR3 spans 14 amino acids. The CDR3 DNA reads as TGTGCCAGCAGTAGAACGGACAGGGTGACTGAAGCTTTCTTT. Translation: CASSRTDRVTEAFF.

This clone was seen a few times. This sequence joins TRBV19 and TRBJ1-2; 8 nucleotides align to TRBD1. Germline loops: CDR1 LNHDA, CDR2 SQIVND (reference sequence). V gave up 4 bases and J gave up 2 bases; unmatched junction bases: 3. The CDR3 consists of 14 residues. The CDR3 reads CASSTRQGNYGYTF. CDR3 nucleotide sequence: TGTGCCAGTAGTACCCGACAGGGGAACTATGGCTACACCTTC.

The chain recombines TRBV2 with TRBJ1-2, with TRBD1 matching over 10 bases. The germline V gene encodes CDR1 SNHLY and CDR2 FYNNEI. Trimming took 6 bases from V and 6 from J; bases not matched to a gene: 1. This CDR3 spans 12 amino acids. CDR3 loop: CASRGQGNGYTF. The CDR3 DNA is TGTGCCAGCAGGGGACAGGGGAATGGCTACACCTTC.

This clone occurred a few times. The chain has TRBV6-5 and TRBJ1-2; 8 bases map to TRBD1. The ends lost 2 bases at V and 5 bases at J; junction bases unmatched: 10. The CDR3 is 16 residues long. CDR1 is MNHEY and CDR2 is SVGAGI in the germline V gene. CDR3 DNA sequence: TGTGCCAGCAGTTACCAATCCGGGACAGGATATTATGGCTACACCTTC. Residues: CASSYQSGTGYYGYTF.

The DNA of the CDR3 is TGCAGTGCTAGTGAGGAAGCGGGGGGGGAGCAGTTCTTC. It is translated as CSASEEAGGEQFF. V gene TRBV20-1 combines with J gene TRBJ2-1, with 10 bases matching TRBD2. This CDR3 spans 13 amino acids. CDR1 and CDR2 (germline): DFQATT, SNEGSKA (reference sequence). V shed 3 bases, J shed 10 bases, and the junction held 6 bases outside the gene matches.

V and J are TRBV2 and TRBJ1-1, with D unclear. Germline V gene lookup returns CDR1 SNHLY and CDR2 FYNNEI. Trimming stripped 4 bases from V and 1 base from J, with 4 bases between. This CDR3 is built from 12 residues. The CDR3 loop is CASSVENTEAFF. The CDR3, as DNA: TGTGCCAGCAGTGTAGAGAACACTGAAGCTTTCTTT.

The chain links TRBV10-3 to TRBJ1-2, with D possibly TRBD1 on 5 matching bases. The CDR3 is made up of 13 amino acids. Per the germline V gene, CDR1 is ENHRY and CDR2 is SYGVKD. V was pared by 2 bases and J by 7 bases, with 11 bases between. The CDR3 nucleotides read TGTGCCATCAGTGAGGGGCAGGGTGGTGGCTACACCTTC. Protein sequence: CAISEGQGGGYTF.

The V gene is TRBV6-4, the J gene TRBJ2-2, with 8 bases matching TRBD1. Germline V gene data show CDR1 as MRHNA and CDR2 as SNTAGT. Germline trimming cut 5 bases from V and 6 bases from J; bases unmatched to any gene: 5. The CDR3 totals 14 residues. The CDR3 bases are TGTGCCAGCAGTCCGGGACAGGTCGCCGGGGAGCTGTTTTTT. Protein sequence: CASSPGQVAGELFF.